The rows below give T cell receptor beta chains drawn from one sample of a study of OX40 agonist ivuxolimab in advanced cancers. Here immunoSEQ multiplex PCR was the method, and the copy in TCRdb shows in-frame clones only, minus some. The sample lists over 60,000 clones, over 75% seen once, with roughly 1% in the top ten. Material: CD4+ or CD8+ T cells sorted from blood, obtained in a trial of the OX40 agonist ivuxolimab. These receptors were collected from an adult with an advanced solid tumor such as melanoma, head and neck, liver or kidney cancer. Both conserved end residues are part of each CDR3. D genes are given only for firm matches. Not every row has a clone size; where given, it reads once, few, many or a size class.

d_call	clone_size	v_call	j_call	cdr3_nt	cdr3_aa
-	-	TRBV7-8	TRBJ2-7	TGTGCCAGCAGCTACACAGCATACGAGCAGTACTTC	CASSYTAYEQYF
-	-	TRBV6-1	TRBJ1-4	TGTGCCAGCAGTTTGATATCCGAAAAACTGTTTTTT	CASSLISEKLFF
TRBD2	-	TRBV19	TRBJ2-1	TGTGCCAGTAGGACGCCCGCGGGGGAGAGCTCCTACAATGAGCAGTTCTTC	CASRTPAGESSYNEQFF
-	-	TRBV5-4	TRBJ1-1	TGTGCCAGCAGCCCTCTGGGGGGCGCCGGCACTGAAGCTTTCTTT	CASSPLGGAGTEAFF
-	-	TRBV6-4	TRBJ2-3	TGTGCCAGCAGTGTCAAGCGTAGGCCGGATACGCAGTATTTT	CASSVKRRPDTQYF
-	-	TRBV19	TRBJ1-5	TGTGCCAGTAGTATAAGACATCCTAGCAATCAGCCCCAGCATTTT	CASSIRHPSNQPQHF
-	-	TRBV19	TRBJ2-7	TGTGCCAGTAGTCGACCGCCCGAGCAGTACTTC	CASSRPPEQYF
-	once	TRBV28	TRBJ2-3	TGTGCCAGCAGCCTGCCTAGCGAGCTCACAGATACGCAGTATTTT	CASSLPSELTDTQYF
-	once	TRBV6-1	TRBJ1-1	TGTGCCAGCCGACGGGAACCGACGAGGAACACTGAAGCTTTCTTT	CASRREPTRNTEAFF
-	-	TRBV7-2	TRBJ2-5	TGTGCCAGCAGCTTAGAATGGGTAATGGGGACCCAGTACTTC	CASSLEWVMGTQYF
-	-	TRBV7-2	TRBJ2-3	TGTGCCAGCAGCTTAGCTGGGGTTCACACAGATACGCAGTATTTT	CASSLAGVHTDTQYF
TRBD1	-	TRBV28	TRBJ2-1	TGTGCCAGCAGTCCGACAGGGGGTCACCTCATAGATGAGCAGTTCTTC	CASSPTGGHLIDEQFF
-	once	TRBV18	TRBJ1-4	TGTGCCAGCTCACCACCGGGCAGGGGAAATGAAAAACTGTTTTTT	CASSPPGRGNEKLFF
-	-	TRBV9	TRBJ1-1	TGTGCCAGCAGCGCCGGGCGGGGGCACCCCCGACATGAAGCTTTCTTT	CASSAGRGHPRHEAFF
-	-	TRBV5-1	TRBJ2-5	TGCGCCAGCAGCTTGTCTCGGGACCAAGAGACCCAGTACTTC	CASSLSRDQETQYF
-	-	TRBV19	TRBJ2-2	TGTGCCAGTAGTATAGATCGGGCCGGGGAGCTGTTTTTT	CASSIDRAGELFF
-	once	TRBV7-8	TRBJ2-7	TGTGCCAGCAGCTCCGGAGCCTGGGAGCAGTACTTC	CASSSGAWEQYF
TRBD2	-	TRBV10-2	TRBJ2-7	TGCGCCAGCGGTATGGGGGGGAACGAGCAGTACTTC	CASGMGGNEQYF
-	-	TRBV19	TRBJ1-4	TGTGCCAGTAGTCACCAGGGTTCGCTGAGTGAAAAACTGTTTTTT	CASSHQGSLSEKLFF
TRBD1	few	TRBV7-9	TRBJ1-4	TGTGCCAGCGGGGGACAGGGCGGAGAAAAACTGTTTTTT	CASGGQGGEKLFF
-	-	TRBV19	TRBJ1-5	TGTGCCAGTAGTAGAGTAGCGGATAGCAATCAGCCCCAGCATTTT	CASSRVADSNQPQHF
-	-	TRBV5-8	TRBJ2-2	TGTGCCAGCAGCTTGGATGGCGGGGAGCTGTTTTTT	CASSLDGGELFF
-	once	TRBV5-6	TRBJ1-2	TGTGCCAGCACCCGACGGGACACACCGAACTATGGCTACACCTTC	CASTRRDTPNYGYTF
-	-	TRBV6-6	TRBJ2-7	TGTGCCAGCAGTTGGGATCGGGATTCCTACGAGCAGTACTTC	CASSWDRDSYEQYF
TRBD1	-	TRBV28	TRBJ1-2	TGTGCCAGCAGTGAGGGACAGAACTATGGCTACACCTTC	CASSEGQNYGYTF
-	-	TRBV5-6	TRBJ1-1	TGTGCCAGCACCCTGAGGAACACTGAAGCTTTCTTT	CASTLRNTEAFF
TRBD2	once	TRBV2	TRBJ2-1	TGTGCCGGGGGGACTAGCGGAAACAATGAGCAGTTCTTC	CAGGTSGNNEQFF